Following are 31 T cell receptor beta chains from one sample sequenced in a study of T cells in Graves' hyperthyroidism and ophthalmopathy. RNA transcripts provided the source from which TCR beta CDR3 regions were amplified. The HTBI primer set served for first-round RT-PCR of the TCR CDR3. Via MiXCR, TCRdb re-called the multiplex PCR reads, giving one row per CDR3 protein. The table lists under 300,000 distinct CDR3 sequences, approximately 20% of them singletons. The specimen was blood. The receptors shown here come from a man aged 25 to 40 with Graves' ophthalmopathy.

This chain uses TRBV18 with TRBJ1-1; possible D gene TRBD1, 5 bases. V shed 7 bases and J shed 0 bases, with 12 bases lying between them. The CDR3 is 14 residues long. From germline, CDR1 is KGHSH and CDR2 LQKENI. The CDR3 sequence: CASFKAGLNTEAFF. CDR3 sequence (DNA): TGTGCCAGCTTTAAGGCAGGGTTGAACACTGAAGCTTTCTTT.

This chain joins TRBV9 and TRBJ1-3; D may be TRBD1 (5 bases). The CDR3 extends over 15 amino acids. In germline, CDR1 is SGDLS, CDR2 YYNGEE. V was shortened by 4 bases and J by 0 bases, with 11 bases between the two germline ends. The CDR3 sequence: CASSLGLSSGNTIYF. The CDR3 DNA reads as TGTGCCAGCAGCTTGGGACTTTCCTCTGGAAACACCATATATTTT. Full variable domain (remainder filled in from reference TRBV9 and TRBJ1-3): DSGVTQTPKHLITATGQRVTLRCSPRSGDLSVYWYQQSLDQGLQFLIQYYNGEERAKGNILERFSAQQFPDLHSELNLSSLELGDSALYFCASSLGLSSGNTIYFGEGSWLTVV.

The table lists this clonotype with a few counts. V gene TRBV29-1 combines with J gene TRBJ1-2; TRBD1 aligns across 9 bases. Germline CDR1 is SQVTM and CDR2 is ANQGSEA. J gave up 3 bases and V 5 bases, and 10 bases lay outside the gene matches. This CDR3 is built from 15 residues. The CDR3 sequence is CSVTSGTGTHYGYTF. The CDR3 DNA follows: TGCAGCGTTACCTCCGGGACAGGGACGCACTATGGCTACACCTTC.

At least ten counts were recorded for this clonotype. The rearrangement joins TRBV29-1 to TRBJ1-1; D uncertain. Germline CDR1 reads SQVTM; CDR2 reads ANQGSEA. The CDR3 loop spans 12 amino acids. Trimming took off 3 bases at V and 1 base at J, with 6 bases between the two ends. The CDR3 protein is CSVETPNTEAFF. In nucleotides, the CDR3 is TGCAGCGTTGAGACACCGAACACTGAAGCTTTCTTT.

This clonotype was observed many times. The chain uses TRBV18 and TRBJ1-5; TRBD1 matches at 7 bases. This CDR3 comprises 14 residues. J gave up 4 bases and V 1 base, and 1 base lay outside the gene matches. Germline values: CDR1 KGHSH, CDR2 LQKENI. CDR3 sequence reads: CASSPRQGNQPQHF. Here the CDR3 DNA reads TGTGCCAGCTCACCACGACAGGGAAATCAGCCCCAGCATTTT. The whole variable domain, filled in from reference TRBV18 and TRBJ1-5, reads NAGVMQNPRHLVRRRGQEARLRCSPMKGHSHVYWYRQLPEEGLKFMVYLQKENIIDESGMPKERFSAEFPKEGPSILRIQQVVRGDSAAYFCASSPRQGNQPQHFGDGTRLSIL.

This clonotype was seen only a few times. The chain combines TRBV18 with TRBJ2-3; D is undetermined. Trimming shortened V by 1 base and J by 2 bases, and 4 bases separated the two germline ends. The CDR3 has 13 amino acids. Germline lookup yields CDR1 KGHSH and CDR2 LQKENI. DNA of the CDR3: TGTGCCAGCTCACCACTTCACACAGATACGCAGTATTTT. Its translation is CASSPLHTDTQYF.

This clonotype was counted between two and nine times. This chain connects TRBV20-1 to TRBJ2-3; weak D call: TRBD2 (6 bases). V was cut by 4 bases and J by 0 bases, with 8 bases left in between. The germline CDR1 and CDR2 sequences are DFQATT and SNEGSKA (reference sequence). This CDR3 is built from 13 residues. The CDR3 sequence is CSATGTSTDTQYF. In DNA form, the CDR3 reads TGCAGTGCTACAGGGACTAGCACAGATACGCAGTATTTT.

The sample holds many counts of this clonotype. This chain uses TRBV11-2 with TRBJ2-3; D gene unclear. The germline V and J ends were trimmed by 3 bases and 2 bases, with 6 bases remaining between them. This CDR3 spans 13 amino acids. Germline values: CDR1 SGHAT, CDR2 FQNNGV. The CDR3 nucleotides are TGTGCCAGCAGCTTTGGGGTCACAGATACGCAGTATTTT. As protein: CASSFGVTDTQYF. Full variable domain (rest looked up from reference TRBV11-2 and TRBJ2-3): EAGVAQSPRYKIIEKRQSVAFWCNPISGHATLYWYQQILGQGPKLLIQFQNNGVVDDSQLPKDRFSAERLKGVDSTLKIQPAKLEDSAVYLCASSFGVTDTQYFGPGTRLTVL.

In this sample, this clonotype turned up a few times. The rearrangement uses TRBV20-1 and TRBJ2-5; TRBD1 is a possible D gene (6 bases). Trimming pared 0 bases from V and 1 base from J, leaving 15 bases between. The CDR3 loop spans 16 amino acids. Germline loops: CDR1 DFQATT, CDR2 SNEGSKA (reference sequence). CDR3 sequence: CSARDPQTGIQETQYF. As DNA, the CDR3 is TGCAGTGCTAGAGATCCACAGACAGGCATCCAAGAGACCCAGTACTTC.

The sample holds many counts of this clonotype. The gene calls are TRBV20-1 and TRBJ1-1; unclear D gene. This CDR3 contains 13 residues. V was clipped by 3 bases and J by 4 bases, with 12 bases between them. The V gene's germline CDR1 is DFQATT and CDR2 SNEGSKA (reference sequence). This chain's CDR3 is CSASATRGTEAFF. Here the CDR3 DNA reads TGCAGTGCTAGCGCAACCCGGGGCACTGAAGCTTTCTTT.

As for this clonotype: A much larger clone differs from this one at a single base, so this may be a read error. The chain joins TRBV11-2 to TRBJ2-2, with D unresolved. TRBJ1-1 matches the DNA end more closely, so the J call is doubtful. CDR3 length: 14 amino acids. Germline CDR1 is SGHAT and CDR2 is FQNNGV. CDR3 region: CASSPRSAGTGAFF. The DNA of the CDR3 is TGTGCCAGCAGCCCTAGGTCGGCGGGCACTGGAGCTTTCTTT.

This chain joins TRBV6-1 and TRBJ2-1; 10 nucleotides match TRBD2. CDR1 and CDR2 from the germline V gene are MNHNS and SASEGT. J gave up 0 bases and V 2 bases, and 13 bases lay outside the gene matches. This CDR3 contains 20 residues. CDR3 DNA sequence: TGTGCCAGCAGTGAACCTCCTAGCGGGAGTGGGAAGGGCTCCTACAATGAGCAGTTCTTC. Translating it yields CASSEPPSGSGKGSYNEQFF.

This clonotype was recorded at least ten times. The CDR3 loop is CSVVVGLAGGSETQYF. The CDR3 region has the DNA TGCAGCGTTGTGGTCGGACTAGCGGGAGGGTCGGAGACCCAGTACTTC. The V and J genes are TRBV29-1 and TRBJ2-5; TRBD2 agrees at 15 bases. The CDR3 totals 16 residues. The V segment lost 4 bases and the J segment 5 bases; nucleotides outside the gene matches: 8. Germline V lookup: CDR1 SQVTM, CDR2 ANQGSEA.

This clonotype showed up many times. J is TRBJ1-1 and V is TRBV12-3 or TRBV12-4, with TRBD1 matching over 8 bases. Unmatched junction bases numbered 15, after V lost 7 bases and J lost 5 bases. CDR3 length: 16 amino acids. The CDR3 DNA follows: TGTGCCAGCATTTCAAATTCTCCGACAGGGGTAACTGAAGCTTTCTTT. It is translated as CASISNSPTGVTEAFF.

In this sample, this clonotype turned up many times. The chain is built from TRBV11-3 and TRBJ1-1, with D unresolved. The V end was cut by 0 bases, the J end by 7 bases, with 9 bases between. CDR1 and CDR2 from the germline V gene are SGHNT and YENEEA. This CDR3 has 13 residues. CDR3 nucleotide sequence: TGTGCCAGCAGCTTAGATCAGGATTTTGAAGCTTTCTTT. Its translation: CASSLDQDFEAFF. The full variable domain, completed using reference TRBV11-3 and TRBJ1-1, is EAGVVQSPRYKIIEKKQPVAFWCNPISGHNTLYWYLQNLGQGPELLIRYENEEAVDDSQLPKDRFSAERLKGVDSTLKIQPAELGDSAVYLCASSLDQDFEAFFGQGTRLTVV.

At least ten counts were recorded for this clonotype. The rearrangement joins TRBV2 to TRBJ2-7; D is perhaps TRBD2 (6 bases). The CDR3 runs 13 residues. Germline V gene sequence: CDR1 SNHLY, CDR2 FYNNEI. DNA of the CDR3: TGTTCCGGCGGCCGAGCGCGGGGCTACGAGCAGTACTTC. This translates into CSGGRARGYEQYF.

V gene TRBV9 combines with J gene TRBJ2-2, with D perhaps assigned TRBD1 or TRBD2 (5 bases each). The germline V and J ends were trimmed by 0 bases and 4 bases, with 10 bases remaining between them. The CDR3 sequence is 15 residues long. Germline-derived CDR1 and CDR2 are SGDLS and YYNGEE. The CDR3 region has the DNA TGTGCCAGCAGCGTAGGGGCAGGGAGCACCGGGGAGCTGTTTTTT. It encodes CASSVGAGSTGELFF.

This clonotype was seen only a few times. The chain recombines TRBV3-1 with TRBJ1-3; TRBD1 matches 9 bases. V trimming: 3 bases; J trimming: 3 bases; junction bases outside the gene matches: 9. This CDR3 spans 17 amino acids. Germline lookup yields CDR1 LGHDT and CDR2 YNNKEL (reference sequence). The chain's CDR3 is CASSHLGQGRGGNTIYF. The CDR3 bases are TGTGCCAGCAGCCACTTAGGACAGGGGAGGGGTGGAAACACCATATATTTT.

This chain links TRBV20-1 with TRBJ2-5; D could derive from TRBD1 or TRBD2 (5 bases each). V lost 0 bases and J 5 bases, leaving 19 bases between the germline ends. From germline, CDR1 is DFQATT and CDR2 SNEGSKA (reference sequence). This CDR3 is built from 16 residues. The CDR3 nucleotides read TGCAGTGCTAGAGATGTTGAGAGGGAGCCAGGGGAGACCCAGTACTTC. Translation: CSARDVEREPGETQYF.

In its sample, this clonotype was seen a few times. The V and J genes are TRBV9 and TRBJ1-2; no clear D gene. The length of the CDR3 is 15 residues. Trimming pared 0 bases from V and 8 bases from J, leaving 17 bases between. Germline V gives CDR1 SGDLS, CDR2 YYNGEE. The CDR3 reads CASSVGVAPKAGYTF. The CDR3 DNA is TGTGCCAGCAGCGTAGGAGTGGCCCCCAAAGCGGGCTACACCTTC.

This clonotype was recorded at least ten times. The chain uses TRBV15 and TRBJ1-1; no clear D. Germline V lookup: CDR1 LNHNV, CDR2 YYDKDF (reference sequence). V was clipped by 2 bases and J by 5 bases, with 9 bases between them. The CDR3 covers 13 residues. CDR3 nucleotide sequence: TGTGCCACCAGCAGATTGGCGGGGACTGAAGCTTTCTTT. Translated: CATSRLAGTEAFF.

This clonotype came up many times. The J gene is TRBJ2-5, the V gene TRBV2; 12 bases are shared with TRBD2. V was pared by 6 bases and J by 5 bases, with 7 bases of the junction left unmatched. Germline CDR1 SNHLY, CDR2 FYNNEI. This CDR3 has 15 amino acids. The CDR3 bases are TGTGCCAGCAGGGGGACTAGCGGGTCTGGGGAGACCCAGTACTTC. Protein sequence: CASRGTSGSGETQYF.

This clonotype was counted at least ten times. The chain uses TRBV27 and TRBJ2-6, with TRBD1 matching over 7 bases. The CDR3 is 16 residues long. Germline CDR1 is MNHEY and CDR2 is SMNVEV (reference sequence). V was pared by 5 bases and J by 2 bases, with 6 bases of the junction left unmatched. The CDR3 loop reads CASSHVGQAGANVLTF. CDR3 coding DNA: TGTGCCAGCAGTCACGTCGGACAGGCTGGGGCCAACGTCCTGACTTTC.

V is TRBV28 and J is TRBJ2-7; perhaps TRBD1 as D (6 bases). Germline V CDR1 and CDR2: MDHEN, SYDVKM. Trimming shortened V by 10 bases and J by 2 bases, and 12 bases separated the two germline ends. This CDR3 is built from 12 residues. DNA for the CDR3: TGTGCCATCGGAGGACAGACCTACGAGCAGTACTTC. This gives the protein CAIGGQTYEQYF.

In its sample, this clonotype was seen many times. This chain connects TRBV5-1 to TRBJ2-3, with 13 bases identical to TRBD2. This CDR3 comprises 16 residues. Germline CDR1 is SGHRS and CDR2 is YFSETQ. With V trimmed by 3 bases and J by 6 bases, 7 bases remained unmatched. This CDR3 reads CASSSGTSGVRDTQYF. The DNA of the CDR3 is TGCGCCAGCAGCTCGGGGACTAGCGGGGTTCGGGATACGCAGTATTTT.

This clonotype showed up just a few times. The rearrangement uses TRBV7-2 and TRBJ2-1; the match to TRBD2 covers 10 bases. Per the germline V gene, CDR1 is SGHTA and CDR2 is FQGNSA. The CDR3 length is 17 residues. Unmatched junction bases numbered 10, after V lost 5 bases and J lost 3 bases. In DNA form, the CDR3 reads TGTGCCAGCAGCGTCGGTAGGACTAGCGGAGGCTACAATGAGCAGTTCTTC. The encoded protein is CASSVGRTSGGYNEQFF.

The J gene is TRBJ2-1, the V gene TRBV12-3 or TRBV12-4; D is undetermined. This CDR3 spans 16 amino acids. V was pared by 4 bases and J by 4 bases, with 17 bases between. CDR3 protein: CASSSDPLDGYNEQFF. The CDR3 DNA reads TGTGCCAGCAGTTCCGACCCCCTAGACGGATACAATGAGCAGTTCTTC.

The V call is TRBV29-1, the J call TRBJ2-4, with D maybe TRBD2 (6 bases). Germline CDR1 SQVTM, CDR2 ANQGSEA. This CDR3 contains 13 residues. Between the trimmed V and J ends, which lost 7 bases and 3 bases, there was a span of 13 bases. The CDR3 sequence: CSGTWRDKNIQYF. The CDR3 DNA sequence: TGCAGCGGGACGTGGAGGGACAAAAACATTCAGTACTTC.

The chain combines TRBV20-1 with TRBJ2-7; D might be TRBD2 (5 bases). The V end lost 0 bases, the J end lost 3 bases, and 12 bases lay between the germline ends. This CDR3 is 14 amino acids long. Germline V gene sequence: CDR1 DFQATT, CDR2 SNEGSKA (reference sequence). The CDR3 DNA reads TGCAGTGCTAGAGATATGAGGGAAGACTACGAGCAGTACTTC. As protein: CSARDMREDYEQYF.

This clonotype has a handful of counts. CDR3 sequence reads: CATSDSGQGLNTEAFF. In DNA, the CDR3 is TGTGCCACCAGTGATTCGGGACAGGGCCTGAACACTGAAGCTTTCTTT. This chain connects TRBV24-1 to TRBJ1-1, with 9 bases aligning to TRBD1. V was pared by 2 bases and J by 0 bases, with 3 bases of the junction left unmatched. CDR1 is KGHDR and CDR2 is SFDVKD in the germline V gene. The length of the CDR3 is 16 residues.

By sample fraction, this clonotype is medium-sized. This chain connects TRBV6-1 to TRBJ2-7; 7 positions match TRBD2. Per germline, CDR1 MNHNS and CDR2 SASEGT. V dropped 7 bases and J dropped 4; count of bases not matched to a gene: 4. The CDR3 is 12 residues long. CDR3 coding DNA: TGTGCCAGCATGGCGGGAGCTTACGAGCAGTACTTC. Encoded protein: CASMAGAYEQYF.